Shown below are 8 T cell receptor beta chains from a single sample sequenced in a study of technical replicates of blood from a handful of donors. TCRdb's copy holds only in-frame clones and misses some; the assay was immunoSEQ multiplex PCR. This table holds about 81,000 clones, around 95% found once. Sequenced sample: T cells isolated from PBMCs. The source of these receptors is a human donor in good health.

This sequence joins TRBV30 and TRBJ2-2; D might be TRBD1 (8 bases). The germline CDR1 and CDR2 sequences are GTSNPN and SVGIG (reference sequence). V lost 3 bases to trimming and J lost 2 bases, with 16 bases between them. CDR3 length equals 16 residues. CDR3 in DNA: TGTGCCTGGAGAGCCAACAGGGGGGGAAACACCGGGGAGCTGTTTTTT. This gives the protein CAWRANRGGNTGELFF.

This chain connects TRBV4-3 to TRBJ2-7; TRBD1 matches 8 bases. The ends lost 1 base at V and 1 base at J; junction bases unmatched: 3. The CDR3 totals 15 residues. The germline CDR1 and CDR2 sequences are LGHNA and YSLEER. CDR3 loop: CASSQADRASYEQYF. Here the CDR3 DNA reads TGCGCCAGCAGCCAAGCGGACAGGGCTTCCTACGAGCAGTACTTC.

The chain employs TRBV6-5 and TRBJ2-5, with 7 bases aligning to TRBD2. The CDR3 is 14 amino acids. Germline lookup yields CDR1 MNHEY and CDR2 SVGAGI. Trimming removed 5 bases from V and 1 base from J; junction bases left unmatched: 4. CDR3 DNA sequence: TGTGCCAGCAGTGGGCTAGCGGTCCAAGAGACCCAGTACTTC. It translates to CASSGLAVQETQYF.

The rearrangement uses TRBV4-2 and TRBJ2-7; no clear D. The V end lost 1 base, the J end lost 7 bases, and 11 bases lay between the germline ends. The CDR3 covers 13 residues. Germline V gene data show CDR1 as LGHNA and CDR2 as YNFKEQ. CDR3 protein: CASSQGGKVEQYF. CDR3 nucleotide sequence: TGTGCCAGCAGCCAAGGAGGTAAAGTGGAGCAGTACTTC.

The chain recombines TRBV7-2 with TRBJ2-7, with D perhaps matching TRBD2 (6 bases). CDR3 length equals 14 residues. Germline V gene data show CDR1 as SGHTA and CDR2 as FQGNSA. V lost 5 bases and J 3 bases, leaving 14 bases between the germline ends. The CDR3 protein is CASSPSLALYEQYF. Written as DNA, the CDR3 is TGTGCCAGCAGCCCCTCCCTAGCGCTCTACGAGCAGTACTTC. The whole variable domain, remainder taken from reference TRBV7-2 and TRBJ2-7, is GAGVSQSPSNKVTEKGKDVELRCDPISGHTALYWYRQSLGQGLEFLIYFQGNSAPDKSGLPSDRFSAERTGGSVSTLTIQRTQQEDSAVYLCASSPSLALYEQYFGPGTRLTVT.

V gene TRBV30 combines with J gene TRBJ2-5; TRBD2 matches 8 bases. This CDR3 spans 13 amino acids. The germline V gene encodes CDR1 GTSNPN and CDR2 SVGIG (reference sequence). The junction had 6 bases not matched to a gene; V was cut back by 5 bases and J by 4 bases. This CDR3 reads CAWEREMGETQYF. The CDR3 DNA is TGTGCCTGGGAGCGGGAGATGGGAGAGACCCAGTACTTC. Full variable domain (missing parts from reference TRBV30 and TRBJ2-5): SQTIHQWPATLVQPVGSPLSLECTVEGTSNPNLYWYRQAAGRGLQLLFYSVGIGQISSEVPQNLSASRPQDRQFILSSKKLLLSDSGFYLCAWEREMGETQYFGPGTRLLVL.

The chain links TRBV4-2 to TRBJ1-2; D is ambiguous. CDR3 size: 14 residues. From germline, CDR1 is LGHNA and CDR2 YNFKEQ. Trimming took 0 bases from V and 1 from J, leaving 6 bases between them. CDR3 DNA: TGTGCCAGCAGCCAAGACACCTATAACTATGGCTACACCTTC. Its protein is CASSQDTYNYGYTF.

This chain joins TRBV6-5 and TRBJ2-7; D is possibly TRBD1 (6 bases). Germline lookup yields CDR1 MNHEY and CDR2 SVGAGI. This CDR3 has 14 residues. V was trimmed by 4 bases and J by 4 bases, leaving 14 bases between them. DNA for the CDR3: TGTGCCAGCAGTTTTGTCCAAAGGGGGTACGAGCAGTACTTC. Translation: CASSFVQRGYEQYF.